The 11 T cell receptor beta chains presented below share a single source sample, sequenced in a study of cytomegalovirus exposure and HLA in healthy donors. Clones were sequenced by immunoSEQ multiplex PCR, and TCRdb holds only the in-frame ones, with some missing. The sample shows more than 110,000 clones, about nine tenths of them seen only once. The sequencing input was PBMCs. These TCRs come from a man aged 18 to 35 in good health and CMV-seronegative.

The V call is TRBV27, the J call TRBJ1-5; no reliable D call. This CDR3 has 13 amino acids. Germline V CDR1 and CDR2: MNHEY, SMNVEV (reference sequence). V dropped 1 base and J dropped 4 bases, with 5 bases sitting between them. The CDR3, as DNA: TGTGCCAGCAGTTTATACTGGAATCAGCCCCAGCATTTT. Encoded protein: CASSLYWNQPQHF.

This clone has just one count. The CDR3 nucleotides read TGTGCCAGCACTCCGGGACTAGCGGGGGCAGGTACGCAGTATTTT. The encoded protein is CASTPGLAGAGTQYF. The V call is TRBV21-1, the J call TRBJ2-3; the table names TRBD2, a call not compared with the DNA. TRBV21-1 is assigned pseudogene status. This CDR3 comprises 15 residues.

The V and J genes are TRBV4-1 and TRBJ2-7, with a tentative D call TRBD2 (7 bases). Germline assignment: CDR1 MGHRA and CDR2 YSYEKL. Trimming took 1 base from V and 3 from J, leaving 13 bases between them. The CDR3 is 15 residues long. CDR3 nucleotides: TGCGCCAGCAGCCAAGGAGGAAGGGGGGGCTACGAGCAGTACTTC. Translating gives CASSQGGRGGYEQYF.

The J gene is TRBJ2-3, the V gene TRBV10-3; D remains unclear. The CDR3 runs to 15 residues. Germline loops: CDR1 ENHRY, CDR2 SYGVKD. Trimming pared 4 bases from V and 2 bases from J, leaving 13 bases between. This CDR3 is CAISGVSRNTDTQYF. CDR3 sequence (DNA): TGTGCCATCAGTGGCGTCAGCAGGAACACAGATACGCAGTATTTT.

The rearrangement links TRBV5-5 to TRBJ2-7; D gene uncertain. CDR1 and CDR2 (germline): SGHKS, YYEKEE (reference sequence). V gave up 2 bases and J gave up 6 bases, with 6 bases separating them. This CDR3 contains 11 residues. The CDR3: CASSFLGEQYF. CDR3 nucleotide sequence: TGTGCCAGCAGCTTCCTAGGCGAGCAGTACTTC. Based on the CDR3 plus reference TRBV5-5 and TRBJ2-7, the full variable domain is DAGVTQSPTHLIKTRGQQVTLRCSPISGHKSVSWYQQVLGQGPQFIFQYYEKEERGRGNFPDRFSARQFPNYSSELNVNALLLGDSALYLCASSFLGEQYFGPGTRLTVT.

The rearrangement joins TRBV18 to TRBJ2-7; 8 bases map to TRBD1. J gave up 3 bases and V 6 bases, and 10 bases lay outside the gene matches. This CDR3 comprises 15 residues. Looked up from germline, CDR1 is KGHSH and CDR2 is LQKENI. DNA for the CDR3: TGTGCCAGCTCCGTGGCAGGACAGGGTTTCTACGAGCAGTACTTC. This translates into CASSVAGQGFYEQYF.

Only a few counts were recorded for this clone. This rearrangement joins TRBV19 to TRBJ2-6; no firm D call. From germline, CDR1 is LNHDA and CDR2 SQIVND (reference sequence). V lost 4 bases, J lost 2 bases, and 9 bases lay in between. The length of the CDR3 is 15 residues. In DNA, the CDR3 is TGTGCCAGTAGTACCGCGTTCCCTGGGGCCAACGTCCTGACTTTC. Protein product: CASSTAFPGANVLTF.

The count of this clone is one. The V call is TRBV25-1, the J call TRBJ2-3, with 10 nucleotides matching TRBD2. V lost 6 bases, J lost 1 base, and 7 bases stayed unmatched. Per germline, CDR1 MGHDK and CDR2 SYGVNS. The CDR3 totals 16 residues. The DNA of the CDR3 is TGTGCCAGCAGCCTAGCGGGGGTTCTGGGCACAGATACGCAGTATTTT. Residues: CASSLAGVLGTDTQYF.

The rearrangement uses TRBV7-2 and TRBJ2-5; tentatively, D is TRBD1 (6 bases). V lost 5 bases and J lost 5, with 9 bases in between. The CDR3 spans 12 residues. The germline CDR1 and CDR2 sequences are SGHTA and FQGNSA. The CDR3 DNA is TGTGCCAGCAGCCCTCAGGGGGAGACCCAGTACTTC. It encodes CASSPQGETQYF.

The chain employs TRBV5-4 and TRBJ2-7; 10 nucleotides agree with TRBD1. CDR3 length equals 15 residues. From germline, CDR1 is SGHNT and CDR2 YYREEE (reference sequence). V gave up 2 bases and J gave up 1 base; unmatched junction bases: 3. The CDR3 loop is CASSFRDRGSYEQYF. DNA of the CDR3: TGTGCCAGCAGCTTCCGGGACAGGGGATCCTACGAGCAGTACTTC.

V is TRBV4-1 and J is TRBJ1-1, with D perhaps TRBD1 (5 bases). The V gene's germline CDR1 is MGHRA and CDR2 YSYEKL. V lost 6 bases and J lost 1, with 9 bases in between. The CDR3 runs to 13 residues. The CDR3 sequence is CASSPRENTEAFF. CDR3 in DNA: TGCGCCAGCAGTCCCAGGGAGAACACTGAAGCTTTCTTT.